The 12 T cell receptor beta chains reported below all come from one sample, sequenced in a study of T cell repertoires in cytomegalovirus infection. MiXCR, run by TCRdb on the reads, gives a single entry per CDR3 protein. The sample lists about 680,000 distinct CDR3 sequences, approximately 24% occurring once. Sample: CD8+ T cells from PBMCs. Receptor source: a human donor in good health (CMV status not recorded). Some clones in this sample may be carry-over from other donors' samples.

Turning to this clonotype: Just one base apart from a much larger clone, this may be a read error. The rearrangement joins TRBV7-6 to TRBJ2-2; 8 nucleotides match TRBD1. The CDR3 covers 17 residues. The germline gives CDR1 SGHVS, CDR2 FNYEAQ. CDR3 nucleotide sequence: TGTGCCAACAGCCGACCGTTCGGGACAGGCGACCCCGGGGAGCTGTTTTTT. Encoded protein: CANSRPFGTGDPGELFF. The variable domain in full, completed from reference TRBV7-6 and TRBJ2-2, reads GAGVSQSPRYKVTKRGQDVALRCDPISGHVSLYWYRQALGQGPEFLTYFNYEAQQDKSGLPNDRFSAERPEGSISTLTIQRTEQRDSAMYRCANSRPFGTGDPGELFFGEGSRLTVL.

V gene TRBV6-2 or TRBV6-3 combines with J gene TRBJ2-1, with D perhaps TRBD2 (5 bases). This CDR3 comprises 13 residues. Trimming took 4 bases from V and 9 from J, leaving 13 bases between them. Per the germline V gene, CDR1 is MNHEY and CDR2 is SVGEGT. The CDR3 is CASSSGPGGEQFF. The DNA of the CDR3 is TGTGCCAGCAGTTCCGGGCCTGGAGGTGAGCAGTTCTTC.

This clonotype was counted a few times. This chain joins TRBV20-1 and TRBJ2-1, with D maybe TRBD2 (5 bases). Germline loops: CDR1 DFQATT, CDR2 SNEGSKA (reference sequence). Deletions cut 6 bases from V and 0 bases from J, with 15 bases between. The CDR3 has 15 residues. CDR3 nucleotide sequence: TGCAGTGCGCGGACCCCGGGGAGCTCCTACAATGAGCAGTTCTTC. Its protein product is CSARTPGSSYNEQFF.

This clonotype occurred a few times. The chain recombines TRBV2 with TRBJ2-7, with 7 bases fitting TRBD1. Looked up from germline, CDR1 is SNHLY and CDR2 is FYNNEI. The CDR3 totals 14 residues. Trimming removed 4 bases from V and 0 bases from J; junction bases left unmatched: 3. Here the CDR3 DNA reads TGTGCCAGCAGTGTGGGACAGAGCTCCTACGAGCAGTACTTC. Residues: CASSVGQSSYEQYF.

This clonotype was seen ten or more times. The chain recombines TRBV5-6 with TRBJ1-2; possibly TRBD1 for D (6 bases). Per germline, CDR1 SGHDT and CDR2 YYEEEE. CDR3 length: 14 residues. V lost 3 bases, J lost 0 bases, and 9 bases lay in between. Written as DNA, the CDR3 is TGTGCCAGCAGCTCCGGGACAACTAACTATGGCTACACCTTC. Amino acids: CASSSGTTNYGYTF.

This clonotype has just a few counts. J is TRBJ2-5 and V is TRBV13; the D gene is possibly TRBD2 (6 bases). The germline V gene encodes CDR1 PRHDT and CDR2 FYEKMQ (reference sequence). The CDR3 spans 14 residues. Trimming took off 1 base at V and 3 bases at J, with 9 bases between the two ends. CDR3 protein: CASSLAGVEETQYF. The CDR3 bases are TGTGCCAGCAGCTTAGCGGGGGTTGAAGAGACCCAGTACTTC. Full variable domain (missing parts from reference TRBV13 and TRBJ2-5): AAGVIQSPRHLIKEKRETATLKCYPIPRHDTVYWYQQGPGQDPQFLISFYEKMQSDKGSIPDRFSAQQFSDYHSELNMSSLELGDSALYFCASSLAGVEETQYFGPGTRLLVL.

This clonotype has ten or more counts. This sequence joins TRBV7-8 and TRBJ1-1, with D tentatively TRBD1 (5 bases). Germline V gene sequence: CDR1 SGHVS, CDR2 FQNEAQ. Deletions cut 3 bases from V and 3 bases from J, with 11 bases between. This CDR3 region has 14 residues. CDR3 nucleotides: TGTGCCAGCAGCTTCAGGGCCAGCTACACTGAAGCTTTCTTT. The encoded protein is CASSFRASYTEAFF.

The chain joins TRBV24-1 to TRBJ2-1; 7 nucleotides align to TRBD2. Trimming cost V 4 bases and J 4 bases; bases outside gene matches: 6. Germline V gene data show CDR1 as KGHDR and CDR2 as SFDVKD. The CDR3 runs to 15 residues. The CDR3 region has the DNA TGTGCCACCAGTGACCCGCGGGGGAGTTACAATGAGCAGTTCTTC. It specifies CATSDPRGSYNEQFF.

This clonotype was found many times. The chain carries TRBV4-1 and TRBJ2-3, with 11 bases aligning to TRBD2. The CDR3 spans 20 residues. Germline CDR1 and CDR2: MGHRA and YSYEKL. V dropped 0 bases and J dropped 0; count of bases not matched to a gene: 11. The DNA for the CDR3 is TGCGCCAGCAGCCAAGATCAGGCTAGCGGGGGGTCCACTAGCACAGATACGCAGTATTTT. Translating it yields CASSQDQASGGSTSTDTQYF.

In its sample, this clonotype was seen once. The V and J genes are TRBV14 and TRBJ2-5; either TRBD1 or TRBD2 may fit D (5 bases each). This CDR3 has 15 amino acids. Germline lookup yields CDR1 SGHDN and CDR2 FVKESK. V lost 0 bases, J lost 5 bases, and 13 bases lay in between. CDR3 DNA: TGTGCCAGCAGCCAAGAAGCGGCAGGGTGGGAGACCCAGTACTTC. This translates into CASSQEAAGWETQYF.

This clonotype came up a few times. This chain links TRBV5-5 with TRBJ1-1; no firm D call. CDR3 length: 13 residues. The germline V gene encodes CDR1 SGHKS and CDR2 YYEKEE (reference sequence). V was shortened by 0 bases and J by 5 bases, with 8 bases between the two germline ends. The CDR3 spells CASSLDPVTEAFF. DNA for the CDR3: TGTGCCAGCAGCTTGGATCCGGTTACTGAAGCTTTCTTT.

DNA of the CDR3: TGCAGTGTCAGGGCGGGGGGAAAGTACCAAGAGACCCAGTACTTC. It specifies CSVRAGGKYQETQYF. The chain carries TRBV20-1 and TRBJ2-5; 8 bases fit TRBD2. The CDR3 totals 15 residues. V lost 7 bases to trimming and J lost 0 bases; unmatched junction nucleotides: 10. CDR1 and CDR2 from the germline V gene are DFQATT and SNEGSKA (reference sequence).